These T cell receptor beta chains were read from a single sample in a study of graft-versus-host responses after intestinal transplantation. No antigen has been identified for these receptors. The method was immunoSEQ multiplex PCR; TCRdb's version includes in-frame clones alone and lacks a portion of them. The table records about 39,000 clones, 90% to 95% of them present only once. This sample comprised unstimulated CD8+ T cells sorted from spleen or lymph node cells, obtained before transplant. These receptors came from a human donor who was the organ donor for an intestinal transplant. The CDR3 runs from the conserved cysteine through the conserved F or W. Fields, in order: clone size, J gene, V gene, D gene, CDR3 protein, CDR3 DNA. D genes are given only for firm matches. A clone size is listed for some rows: how often the clone was seen (once, few, many), or a class if it is expanded.

>NA|TRBJ2-7|TRBV14|NA
CASSPRGAYEQYF
TGTGCCAGCAGTCCCAGGGGCGCCTACGAGCAGTACTTC
>NA|TRBJ2-7|TRBV14|NA
CASSRVAGSEQYF
TGTGCCAGCAGCCGTGTCGCGGGTAGCGAGCAGTACTTC
>NA|TRBJ1-4|TRBV6-5|TRBD1
CASSPTGLREKLFF
TGTGCCAGCAGTCCGACAGGGTTACGGGAAAAACTGTTTTTT
>NA|TRBJ1-4|TRBV2|NA
CASSAGIATNEKLFF
TGTGCCAGCAGTGCGGGGATCGCAACTAATGAAAAACTGTTTTTT
>once|TRBJ2-7|TRBV19|NA
CASSIDTGPYEQYF
TGTGCCAGTAGTATAGATACAGGCCCCTACGAGCAGTACTTC
>NA|TRBJ2-7|TRBV6-6|TRBD2
CASSYSAGPAGDEQYF
TGTGCCAGCAGTTACTCGGCAGGTCCAGCGGGGGACGAGCAGTACTTC
>NA|TRBJ2-7|TRBV27|NA
CASSHETGNEQYF
TGTGCCAGCAGCCATGAAACAGGTAACGAGCAGTACTTC
>NA|TRBJ2-3|TRBV9|NA
CASSVERSDTQYF
TGTGCCAGCAGCGTTGAGAGGTCAGATACGCAGTATTTT
>NA|TRBJ2-1|TRBV29-1|NA
CSVEAPKAYNEQFF
TGCAGCGTTGAGGCTCCCAAGGCCTACAATGAGCAGTTCTTC
>NA|TRBJ1-6|TRBV19|NA
CASSITGNSPLHF
TGTGCCAGTAGTATAACAGGGAATTCACCCCTCCACTTT
>NA|TRBJ2-3|TRBV27|TRBD2
CASSLYSGGPSGDTQYF
TGTGCCAGCAGTTTATATAGCGGGGGGCCTTCGGGGGATACGCAGTATTTT
>NA|TRBJ2-5|TRBV4-1|NA
CASSQDSQETQYF
TGCGCCAGCAGCCAAGATAGCCAAGAGACCCAGTACTTC
>NA|TRBJ2-2|TRBV7-2|NA
CASSLGHDSNTGELFF
TGTGCCAGCAGCTTAGGTCATGACAGCAACACCGGGGAGCTGTTTTTT
>NA|TRBJ2-1|TRBV5-4|TRBD2
CASSLEGSGGANEQFF
TGTGCCAGCAGCTTGGAGGGTAGCGGGGGGGCCAATGAGCAGTTCTTC
>NA|TRBJ2-3|TRBV6-1|TRBD2
CASRISGGSTDTQYF
TGTGCCAGCAGGATTAGCGGGGGGAGCACAGATACGCAGTATTTT
>NA|TRBJ2-1|TRBV7-6|NA
CASSPTWGDEQFF
TGTGCCAGCAGCCCGACTTGGGGGGATGAGCAGTTCTTC